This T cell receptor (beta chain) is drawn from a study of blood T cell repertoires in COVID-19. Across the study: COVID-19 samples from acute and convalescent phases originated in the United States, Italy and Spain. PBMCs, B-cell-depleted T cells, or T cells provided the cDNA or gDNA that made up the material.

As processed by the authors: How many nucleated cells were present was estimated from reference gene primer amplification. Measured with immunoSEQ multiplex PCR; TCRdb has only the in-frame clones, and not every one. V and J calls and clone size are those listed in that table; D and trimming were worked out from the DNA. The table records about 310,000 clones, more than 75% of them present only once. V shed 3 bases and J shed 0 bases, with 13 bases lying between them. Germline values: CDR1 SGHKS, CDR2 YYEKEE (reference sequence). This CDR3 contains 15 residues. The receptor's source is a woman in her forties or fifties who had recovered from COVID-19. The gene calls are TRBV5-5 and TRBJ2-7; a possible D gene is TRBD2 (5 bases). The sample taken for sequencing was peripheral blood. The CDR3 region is CASSYSGIYSYEQYF. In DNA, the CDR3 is TGTGCCAGCAGCTACTCCGGGATTTACTCCTACGAGCAGTACTTC.